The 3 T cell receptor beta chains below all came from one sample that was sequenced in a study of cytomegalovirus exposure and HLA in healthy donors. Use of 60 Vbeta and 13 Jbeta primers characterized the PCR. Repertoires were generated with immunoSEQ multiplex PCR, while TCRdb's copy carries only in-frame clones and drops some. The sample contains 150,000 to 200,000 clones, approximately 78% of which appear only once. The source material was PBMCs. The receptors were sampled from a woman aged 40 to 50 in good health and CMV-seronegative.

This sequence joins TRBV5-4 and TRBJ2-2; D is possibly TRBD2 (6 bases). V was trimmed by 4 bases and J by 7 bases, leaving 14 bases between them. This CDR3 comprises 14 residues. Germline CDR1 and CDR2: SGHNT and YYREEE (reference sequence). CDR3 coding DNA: TGTGCCAGCAGCAGGGACTTTCAGGGCGGGGAGCTGTTTTTT. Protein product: CASSRDFQGGELFF. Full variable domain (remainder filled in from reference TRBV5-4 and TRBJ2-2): ETGVTQSPTHLIKTRGQQVTLRCSSQSGHNTVSWYQQALGQGPQFIFQYYREEENGRGNFPPRFSGLQFPNYSSELNVNALELDDSALYLCASSRDFQGGELFFGEGSRLTVL.

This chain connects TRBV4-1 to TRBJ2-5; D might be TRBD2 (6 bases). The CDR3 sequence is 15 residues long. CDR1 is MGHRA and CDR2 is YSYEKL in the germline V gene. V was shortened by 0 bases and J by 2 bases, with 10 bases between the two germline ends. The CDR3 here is CASSQDHAGQETQYF. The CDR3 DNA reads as TGCGCCAGCAGCCAAGATCATGCGGGGCAAGAGACCCAGTACTTC.

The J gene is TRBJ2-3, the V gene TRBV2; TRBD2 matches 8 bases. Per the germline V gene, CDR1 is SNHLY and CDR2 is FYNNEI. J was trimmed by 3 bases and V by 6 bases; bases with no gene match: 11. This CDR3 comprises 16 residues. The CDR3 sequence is CASRTWGLAGTDTQYF. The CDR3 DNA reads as TGTGCCAGCAGGACCTGGGGTCTAGCGGGTACAGATACGCAGTATTTT.